This TCR beta chain was documented in a study of T cell responses to AZD1222 COVID-19 vaccine. Broader study findings: Females outnumbered males among donors, who were mostly white British; clonal diversity was possibly underestimated. Baseline seropositives among AZD1222 recipients totaled only five to seven. Dominant CD4 TCR responses targeted spike regions 160-218 and 743-854.

This CDR3 comprises 13 residues. J lost 11 bases, V lost 6 bases, and 10 bases had no gene match. Germline loops: CDR1 MNHEY, CDR2 SVGAGI. Worth noting for this clone: Antigen specificity is unknown.

Produced via immunoSEQ multiplex PCR; TCRdb's table is partial and in-frame only. This table holds 150,000 to 200,000 clones, around 87% found once. The J gene is TRBJ1-1, the V gene TRBV6-5; 9 bases are shared with TRBD1. The sequenced sample was peripheral blood, obtained on day 0 of MenACWY control vaccination. This receptor was identified in an adult in good health. CDR3 nucleotides: TGTGCCAGCAGGCCCGGGACAGGGCGACAGGCTTTCTTT. Amino acids: CASRPGTGRQAFF.